This T cell receptor beta chain was documented in a study of T cell clonality in common variable immunodeficiency. Heparinized whole blood, about 4.5 to 8.5 ml, came from each donor. General study results and limits: Repertoire-complication correlations in CVID were limited by patient heterogeneity. TCRbeta clonality was increased in CVID versus healthy controls.

The assay was immunoSEQ multiplex PCR, and TCRdb's table has in-frame clones only and misses some. The sample holds tens of thousands of clones, and no clone turns up only once. This clone was counted ten times or more. What it binds is unknown. The read ends 3 residues shy of where the CDR3 ends; the end is completed using the germline J gene. Looked up from germline, CDR1 is DFQATT and CDR2 is SNEGSKA (reference sequence). There are 15 residues in the CDR3. Sequencing was carried out using peripheral blood mononuclear cells. The rearrangement uses TRBV20-1 and TRBJ1-2, with 7 positions matching TRBD1. The receptor was derived from a person aged 18-70 years in good health. The CDR3 is CSASRGPRGASGYTF. The covered CDR3 bases are TGCAGTGCTAGTAGGGGGCCCAGGGGCGCGTCCGGC.